This T cell receptor (beta chain) was profiled in a study of blood T cell repertoires in COVID-19. Generated by immunoSEQ multiplex PCR, the TCRdb table keeps only in-frame clones and is missing some. Of approximately 90,000 clones listed, around nine tenths are singletons. Between the trimmed V and J ends, which lost 5 bases and 8 bases, there was a span of 13 bases. CDR3 length equals 13 residues. Per the germline V gene, CDR1 is SEHNR and CDR2 is FQNEAQ (reference sequence). V is TRBV7-9 and J is TRBJ2-1; the D gene is possibly TRBD2 (6 bases). Sample: peripheral blood. The receptor was isolated from a man aged 60-69 years with acute or convalescent COVID-19. The CDR3 coding sequence is TGTGCCAGCAGCGGGACTCCTTCCTATGAGCAGTTCTTC. Protein sequence: CASSGTPSYEQFF.